This T cell receptor (beta chain) was observed in a study of cytomegalovirus exposure and HLA in healthy donors. With 60 Vbeta and 13 Jbeta primers, the PCR was carried out. Clones were read by immunoSEQ multiplex PCR, and TCRdb kept only the in-frame ones, dropping some. The repertoire holds about 150,000 clones, around 73% seen once, with approximately 1.5% in the top ten. This CDR3 is 15 amino acids long. CDR1 is SGHRS and CDR2 is YFSETQ in the germline V gene. Trimming removed 3 bases from V and 4 bases from J; junction bases left unmatched: 9. This rearrangement joins TRBV5-1 to TRBJ2-5; 7 bases align to TRBD2. The receptor's source is a male donor in good health and CMV-seronegative. Sequencing used PBMCs. Here the CDR3 reads CASSSRVGRVETQYF. DNA for the CDR3: TGCGCCAGCAGCTCCAGGGTGGGGAGGGTAGAGACCCAGTACTTC.